The table lists the clone carrying this T cell receptor (beta chain) with many counts. The antigen is unknown. This entry belongs to a study of neurological immune-mediated disorders. The wider study: Multiple sclerosis patients numbering about 34 comprised roughly 31 relapsing-remitting and 3 secondary progressive patients. Study conclusions and caveats: Phylogenetic analysis grouped 18 of 34 multiple sclerosis patients' repertoires together, suggesting a possible repertoire signature. No expanded-clone CDR3 amino acid sequence recurred across subjects, suggesting private TCR-beta repertoires.

The germline V and J ends were trimmed by 4 bases and 0 bases, with 21 bases remaining between them. This CDR3 has 17 amino acids. The V gene's germline CDR1 is DFQATT and CDR2 SNEGSKA (reference sequence). The method for making cDNA was 5'RACE, and it used 10-nucleotide random UMIs. TCRdb recomputed calls from the 5' RACE reads with MiXCR, one row per CDR3 protein. The sample holds around 70,000 distinct CDR3 sequences; 3.2% are singletons and the top ten take roughly 5.2%. V and J are TRBV20-1 and TRBJ1-2; D may be TRBD1 (5 bases). The sequence derives from a woman in her fifties or sixties with multiple sclerosis. The sequenced material came from PBMCs. This CDR3 reads CSATLNGAEPANYGYTF. The CDR3 bases are TGCAGTGCTACACTCAACGGGGCTGAACCTGCTAACTATGGCTACACCTTC.